Shown below are 20 T cell receptor beta chains from a single sample sequenced in a study of regulatory T cells in long-lasting Graves disease. The time point here: persistent/refractory GD, antithyroid drugs over 5 years with positive TRAb. Extracted PBMC RNA gave rise to the TCR library. Combining iRepertoire HTBI primers with Arm-PCR of CDR3 regions, the authors built TCR beta libraries. TCRdb called the multiplex PCR reads again in MiXCR, with one record for every CDR3 protein. The sample has around 300,000 distinct CDR3 sequences; roughly a fifth are singletons. Source: peripheral blood mononuclear cells (PBMCs), taken when the disease was refractory, from a patient treated with antithyroid drugs. Every receptor here comes from a female donor with Graves disease.

This clonotype has ten or more counts. This sequence joins TRBV28 and TRBJ2-7; 8 positions match TRBD2. The CDR3 is 14 amino acids. The J segment lost 4 bases and the V segment lost 6 bases, leaving 8 bases of the junction unmatched. CDR1 and CDR2 (germline): MDHEN, SYDVKM. The CDR3 DNA is TGTGCCAGCAGGGCGACTAGCGATTTATACGAGCAGTACTTC. It yields the protein CASRATSDLYEQYF.

The chain is built from TRBV6-5 and TRBJ2-7, with 14 bases fitting TRBD2. Germline CDR1 MNHEY, CDR2 SVGAGI. J was trimmed by 7 bases and V by 2 bases; bases with no gene match: 10. This CDR3 comprises 17 residues. CDR3 residues: CASSYTAPGLAGEEQYF. The CDR3 bases are TGTGCCAGCAGTTACACAGCACCGGGACTAGCGGGAGAAGAGCAGTACTTC.

This clonotype was picked up a small number of times. The V and J genes are TRBV20-1 and TRBJ2-7; D not resolved. Germline V lookup: CDR1 DFQATT, CDR2 SNEGSKA (reference sequence). This CDR3 spans 13 amino acids. V dropped 0 bases and J dropped 3 bases, with 9 bases sitting between them. CDR3 nucleotide sequence: TGCAGTGCTAGAGATTACGCAATCTACGAGCAGTACTTC. Translation gives CSARDYAIYEQYF.

Concerning this clonotype itself: One base away lies a much larger clone, so this may be a sequencing read error. The chain combines TRBV12-3 or TRBV12-4 with TRBJ1-4; no firm D call. This CDR3 is 15 amino acids long. Trimming removed 6 bases from V and 0 bases from J, with 11 bases in between. CDR3 in amino acids: CASSRTGTTNEKLFF. The CDR3 DNA sequence: TGTGCCAGCAGCCGGACGGGGACAACTAATGAAAAACTGTTTTTT.

This clonotype was recorded a few times. The chain combines TRBV5-4 with TRBJ1-4; 7 bases fit TRBD1. The germline CDR1 and CDR2 sequences are SGHNT and YYREEE (reference sequence). The ends lost 4 bases at V and 4 bases at J; junction bases unmatched: 4. This CDR3 region has 14 residues. The CDR3 sequence: CASSQGQVNEKLFF. The DNA for the CDR3 is TGTGCCAGCAGCCAAGGACAGGTTAATGAAAAACTGTTTTTT. Filled out from reference TRBV5-4 and TRBJ1-4, the complete variable domain reads ETGVTQSPTHLIKTRGQQVTLRCSSQSGHNTVSWYQQALGQGPQFIFQYYREEENGRGNFPPRFSGLQFPNYSSELNVNALELDDSALYLCASSQGQVNEKLFFGSGTQLSVL.

The table lists this clonotype with many counts. This chain links TRBV10-3 with TRBJ2-5; no clear D. The CDR3 spans 12 residues. V shed 4 bases and J shed 4 bases, with 7 bases lying between them. Germline values: CDR1 ENHRY, CDR2 SYGVKD. CDR3 DNA sequence: TGTGCCATCAGTGCGGAGACAGAGACCCAGTACTTC. Translated, it gives CAISAETETQYF.

This chain joins TRBV28 and TRBJ2-1; a weak D match, TRBD2 (6 bases). The CDR3 runs to 15 residues. V shed 6 bases and J shed 6 bases, with 18 bases lying between them. Germline CDR1 reads MDHEN; CDR2 reads SYDVKM. The CDR3 loop is CASSGAGESINEQFF. The DNA of the CDR3 is TGTGCCAGCAGCGGAGCGGGTGAATCGATCAATGAGCAGTTCTTC.

This clonotype has at least ten counts. The genes are TRBV6-1 and TRBJ2-7; maybe TRBD2 (6 bases). The CDR3 runs 14 residues. Trimming shortened V by 8 bases and J by 0 bases, and 14 bases separated the two germline ends. Germline CDR1 and CDR2: MNHNS and SASEGT. The CDR3 DNA sequence: TGTGCCAGCGCTAACGGAGGGAACTCCTACGAGCAGTACTTC. It specifies CASANGGNSYEQYF.

This clonotype has just one count. This sequence joins TRBV28 and TRBJ2-5; the match to TRBD2 covers 7 bases. The germline V gene encodes CDR1 MDHEN and CDR2 SYDVKM. The CDR3 runs to 18 residues. V lost 2 bases, J lost 5 bases, and 17 bases stayed unmatched. CDR3 residues: CASSLPPTSSPHWETQYF. The CDR3 DNA sequence: TGTGCCAGCAGTTTACCGCCGACTAGCAGTCCACATTGGGAGACCCAGTACTTC. Full variable domain (outside the CDR3, taken from reference TRBV28 and TRBJ2-5): DVKVTQSSRYLVKRTGEKVFLECVQDMDHENMFWYRQDPGLGLRLIYFSYDVKMKEKGDIPEGYSVSREKKERFSLILESASTNQTSMYLCASSLPPTSSPHWETQYFGPGTRLLVL.

This clonotype was seen a handful of times. The chain has TRBV6-2 or TRBV6-3 and TRBJ1-1, with D uncertain. Germline CDR1 is MNHEY and CDR2 is SVGEGT. V was pared by 4 bases and J by 0 bases, with 12 bases between. CDR3 length: 15 amino acids. This CDR3 is CASSSAGFMNTEAFF. The CDR3 DNA reads TGTGCCAGCAGTTCCGCCGGATTCATGAACACTGAAGCTTTCTTT.

This clonotype has only a few counts. The chain recombines TRBV29-1 with TRBJ2-5, with D tentatively TRBD2 (5 bases). Germline assignment: CDR1 SQVTM and CDR2 ANQGSEA. Trimming pared 6 bases from V and 4 bases from J, leaving 15 bases between. The CDR3 runs 13 residues. This CDR3 reads CSVAISRAETQYF. The CDR3 bases are TGCAGCGTGGCTATTTCGAGGGCAGAGACCCAGTACTTC.

A few counts support this clonotype. The rearrangement links TRBV20-1 to TRBJ2-7; D is undetermined. Germline lookup yields CDR1 DFQATT and CDR2 SNEGSKA (reference sequence). Trimming stripped 5 bases from V and 1 base from J, with 9 bases between. The CDR3 loop spans 12 amino acids. This chain's CDR3 is CSAWTTSYEQYF. Written as DNA, the CDR3 is TGCAGTGCTTGGACCACGTCCTACGAGCAGTACTTC.

The chain joins TRBV7-9 to TRBJ2-3, with D unclear. This CDR3 is built from 15 residues. V lost 5 bases and J lost 3, with 15 bases in between. Germline V lookup: CDR1 SEHNR, CDR2 FQNEAQ (reference sequence). CDR3 amino acids: CASSEGPAGTDTQYF. CDR3 coding DNA: TGTGCCAGCAGCGAAGGACCAGCTGGAACAGATACGCAGTATTTT.

This clonotype came up a few times. The DNA for the CDR3 is TGCGCCAGCAGCCAAGATCGGGCCGGGGAAGGGTACGAGCAGTACTTC. This encodes CASSQDRAGEGYEQYF. The chain joins TRBV4-3 to TRBJ2-7, with D perhaps matching TRBD2 (5 bases). V was cut by 0 bases and J by 4 bases, with 16 bases left in between. This CDR3 has 16 amino acids. Germline lookup yields CDR1 LGHNA and CDR2 YSLEER.

The chain uses TRBV4-1 and TRBJ2-7, with D possibly matching TRBD1 (5 bases). Germline assignment: CDR1 MGHRA and CDR2 YSYEKL. V was cut by 4 bases and J by 2 bases, with 15 bases left in between. CDR3 length equals 15 residues. CDR3 amino acids: CASSPTYAGTYEQYF. As DNA, the CDR3 is TGCGCCAGCAGCCCAACGTACGCAGGGACCTACGAGCAGTACTTC.

This chain links TRBV5-1 with TRBJ2-7; either TRBD1 or TRBD2 may supply D (5 bases each). CDR3 length: 17 amino acids. Trimming pared 0 bases from V and 2 bases from J, leaving 18 bases between. CDR1 is SGHRS and CDR2 is YFSETQ in the germline V gene. DNA of the CDR3: TGCGCCAGCAGCTTGGCGTATAGGGGAGTCCTTGCCTACGAGCAGTACTTC. Its protein is CASSLAYRGVLAYEQYF.

This clonotype came up many times. The gene calls are TRBV2 and TRBJ2-2; TRBD2 matches 7 bases. Germline CDR1 is SNHLY and CDR2 is FYNNEI. The CDR3 spans 13 residues. V gave up 9 bases and J gave up 3 bases; unmatched junction bases: 4. CDR3 in amino acids: CASSAGDTGELFF. The CDR3 nucleotides are TGTGCCAGTTCGGCGGGAGACACCGGGGAGCTGTTTTTT.

This sequence joins TRBV5-5 and TRBJ2-5; 9 nucleotides line up with TRBD1. V lost 2 bases, J lost 5 bases, and 10 bases stayed unmatched. Germline loops: CDR1 SGHKS, CDR2 YYEKEE (reference sequence). There are 16 residues in the CDR3. This CDR3 reads CASSFISGTGMETQYF. The DNA for the CDR3 is TGTGCCAGCAGCTTTATTTCCGGGACAGGGATGGAGACCCAGTACTTC. The full variable domain, in which reference TRBV5-5 and TRBJ2-5 provide the parts outside the CDR3, is DAGVTQSPTHLIKTRGQQVTLRCSPISGHKSVSWYQQVLGQGPQFIFQYYEKEERGRGNFPDRFSARQFPNYSSELNVNALLLGDSALYLCASSFISGTGMETQYFGPGTRLLVL.

A few counts support this clonotype. The J gene is TRBJ2-3, the V gene TRBV11-2; TRBD2 aligns across 9 bases. The CDR3 loop spans 16 amino acids. Germline V gives CDR1 SGHAT, CDR2 FQNNGV. V lost 6 bases to trimming and J lost 6 bases; unmatched junction nucleotides: 13. The CDR3 spells CASSLQGIAGVDTQYF. The CDR3 bases are TGTGCCAGCAGTTTGCAGGGAATAGCGGGAGTGGATACGCAGTATTTT.

This clonotype has ten or more counts. This chain uses TRBV11-2 with TRBJ1-4; D not certain. Trimming pared 3 bases from V and 5 bases from J, leaving 10 bases between. The CDR3 is made up of 14 amino acids. The germline gives CDR1 SGHAT, CDR2 FQNNGV. The CDR3: CASSFGRRNEKLFF. DNA for the CDR3: TGTGCCAGCAGCTTCGGTAGGAGGAATGAAAAACTGTTTTTT.